This TCR beta chain emerged from a study of cytomegalovirus exposure and HLA in healthy donors (dated by TCRdb to about 2017). As for the study more broadly: A later analysis indicated that the 120 validation repertoires were generated on the platform also employed for the roughly 730 repertoires of the first cohort. The study aimed to test whether cataloging public T cell receptors could reveal signatures of past pathogen exposure. A separate validation cohort of approximately 130 different subjects was used in addition to the 666-subject first cohort. To predict cytomegalovirus infection status, the study combined high-throughput TCR immunosequencing, statistical association of individual TCRs with disease status, and machine learning.

Per the germline V gene (reference sequence), SGHAT is the CDR1 and FQDESV is the CDR2. The germline ends are 13 bases apart after V is trimmed by 4 bases and J by 7 bases. From its cysteine to its phenylalanine, the CDR3 spans 13 amino acids. Just the 39-base CDR3 DNA is kept, in frame starting at base 1. The method behind the library was the immunoSEQ multiplex PCR assay. As for how the authors treated the data: A statistical classification framework was developed to diagnose cytomegalovirus status using the catalog of TCR beta chain sequences. What TCRdb holds here is the immuneACCESS table cut down to in-frame rearrangements. Part of the clones is not present; checked against another copy, under half of the missing clones reflect an unresolved V gene, and the others are unexplained. Clone size and the V and J calls come from that table; the DNA yielded D and trimming. The sample data list approximately 210,000 clones, and 70% to 90% of these were observed just once. Of the sample, about 2.7% falls within the top ten clones.

What the study reported, not specific to this receptor: Subsequent analysis determined that TCRs grouped into clusters in the first cohort also showed a tendency toward co-occurrence across the 90 to 150 validation repertoires, and about 93% of cluster scores exceeded 0. The study listed 164 TCR beta chains as associated with cytomegalovirus. A few of the identified cytomegalovirus-associated TCR beta chains were confirmed in vitro to be specific for cytomegalovirus antigens. Across donors, most TCR sequences were observed very rarely, whereas some public TCRs were present in many individuals. Cytomegalovirus status was reported to be diagnosed by the classifier with high specificity and sensitivity in both the original and validation cohorts. According to the authors, the approach could potentially be generalized to other disease states and immunological phenotypes. The validation cohort had no HLA typing available for a later analysis, so co-occurrence within that cohort was assessed over all 120 or so repertoires.

The donors belonged to the validation cohort of over a hundred subjects, which was separate from the approximately 700-subject first cohort. This clone was observed a few times. Which antigen it targets is not known. Base qualities are not recorded, but no much larger clone differs from it by a single base. The sequence was obtained from a woman under 30 in good health and CMV-seronegative. The rearranged chain carries TRBV11-1 and TRBJ1-2; the D gene is possibly TRBD1, with 6 bases matching. Sequencing input: PBMCs. The encoded CDR3 is CASSSLGGAGYTF. The sequence in DNA is TGTGCCAGCAGCTCCCTTGGGGGGGCTGGCTACACCTTC.